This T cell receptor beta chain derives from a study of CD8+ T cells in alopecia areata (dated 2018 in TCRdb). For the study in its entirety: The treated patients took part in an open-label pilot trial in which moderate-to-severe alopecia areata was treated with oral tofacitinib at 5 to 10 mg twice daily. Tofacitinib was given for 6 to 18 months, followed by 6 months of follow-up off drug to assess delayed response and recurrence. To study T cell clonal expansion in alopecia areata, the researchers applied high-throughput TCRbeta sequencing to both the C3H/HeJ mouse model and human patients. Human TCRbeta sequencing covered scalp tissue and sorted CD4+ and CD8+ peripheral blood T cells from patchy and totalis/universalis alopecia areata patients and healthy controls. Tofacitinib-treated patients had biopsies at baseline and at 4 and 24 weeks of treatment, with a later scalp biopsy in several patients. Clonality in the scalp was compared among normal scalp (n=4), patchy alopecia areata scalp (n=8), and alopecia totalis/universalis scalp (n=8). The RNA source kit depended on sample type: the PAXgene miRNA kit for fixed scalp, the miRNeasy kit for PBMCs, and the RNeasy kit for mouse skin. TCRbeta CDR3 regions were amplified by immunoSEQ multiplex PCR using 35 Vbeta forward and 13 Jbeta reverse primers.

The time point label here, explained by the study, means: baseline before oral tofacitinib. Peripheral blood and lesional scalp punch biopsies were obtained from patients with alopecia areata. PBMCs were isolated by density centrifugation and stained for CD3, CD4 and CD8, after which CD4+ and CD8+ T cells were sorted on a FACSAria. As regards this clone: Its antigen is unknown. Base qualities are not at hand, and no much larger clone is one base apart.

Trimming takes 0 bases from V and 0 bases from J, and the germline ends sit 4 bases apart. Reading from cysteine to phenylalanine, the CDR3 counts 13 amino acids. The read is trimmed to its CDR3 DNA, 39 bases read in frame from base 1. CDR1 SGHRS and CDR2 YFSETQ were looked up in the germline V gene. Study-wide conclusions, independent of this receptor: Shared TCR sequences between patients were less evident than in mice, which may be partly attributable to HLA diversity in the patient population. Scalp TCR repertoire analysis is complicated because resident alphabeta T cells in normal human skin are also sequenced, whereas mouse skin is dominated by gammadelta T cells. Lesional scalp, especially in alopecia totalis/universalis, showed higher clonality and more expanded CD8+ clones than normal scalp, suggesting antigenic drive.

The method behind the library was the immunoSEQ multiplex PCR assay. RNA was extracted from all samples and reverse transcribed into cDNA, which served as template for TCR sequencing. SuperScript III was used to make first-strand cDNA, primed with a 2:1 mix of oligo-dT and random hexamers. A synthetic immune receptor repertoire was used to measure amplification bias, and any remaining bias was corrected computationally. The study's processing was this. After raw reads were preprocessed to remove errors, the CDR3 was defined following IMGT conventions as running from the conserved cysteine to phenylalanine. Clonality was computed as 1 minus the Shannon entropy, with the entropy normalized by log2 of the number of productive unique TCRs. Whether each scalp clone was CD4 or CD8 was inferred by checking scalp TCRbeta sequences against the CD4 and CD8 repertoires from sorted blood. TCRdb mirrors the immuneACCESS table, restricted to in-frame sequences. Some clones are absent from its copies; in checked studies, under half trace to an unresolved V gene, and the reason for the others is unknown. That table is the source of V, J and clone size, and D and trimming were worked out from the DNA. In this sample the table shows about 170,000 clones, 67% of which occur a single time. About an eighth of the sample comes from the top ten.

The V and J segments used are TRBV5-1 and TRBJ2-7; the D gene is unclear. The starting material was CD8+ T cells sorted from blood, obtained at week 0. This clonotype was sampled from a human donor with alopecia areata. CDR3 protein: CASSLGFSYEQYF. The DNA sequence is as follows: TGCGCCAGCAGCTTGGGTTTCTCCTACGAGCAGTACTTC.